Listed below are T cell receptor beta chains from one sample, sequenced in a study of blood T cells in healthy people across ages. MiXCR, applied by TCRdb to the 5' RACE reads, yields one record per CDR3 protein. The data hold about a million distinct CDR3 sequences, with 51% observed a single time. The material sequenced was blood. These receptors were taken from an older woman in good health. CDR3s include the opening cysteine and the closing phenylalanine or tryptophan. The D gene is left open where the match is weak. Part of the rows lack a size; the others show once, few, many or a class for expanded clones.

v_gene,abundance,d_gene,j_gene,CDR3aa,CDR3nt
TRBV28,few,-,TRBJ2-5,CASSSAERETQYF,TGTGCCAGCAGTAGCGCCGAGCGAGAGACCCAGTACTTC
TRBV7-2,few,TRBD1,TRBJ2-7,CASVSDRVMNEQYF,TGTGCCAGCGTGTCAGACAGGGTAATGAACGAGCAGTACTTC
TRBV3-1,few,-,TRBJ2-4,CASSQSQTKNIQYF,TGTGCCAGCAGCCAATCTCAAACTAAAAACATTCAGTACTTC
TRBV24-1,once,-,TRBJ2-3,CATSDFSSTQYF,TGTGCCACCAGTGATTTCTCTAGTACGCAGTATTTT
TRBV11-2,-,-,TRBJ1-2,CASSPLTNPYGYTF,TGTGCCAGCAGCCCTCTTACGAACCCCTATGGCTACACCTTC
TRBV29-1,few,-,TRBJ2-7,CSVGGADGSGRYEQYF,TGCAGCGTTGGAGGGGCCGACGGTTCCGGACGTTACGAGCAGTACTTC
TRBV7-2,-,TRBD1,TRBJ1-2,CASSPGTAGRGYTF,TGTGCCAGCAGCCCAGGGACAGCCGGGCGGGGCTACACCTTC
TRBV14,-,-,TRBJ2-1,CASSQSRRVEQFF,TGTGCCAGCAGCCAAAGTAGACGAGTTGAGCAGTTCTTC
TRBV11-2,-,TRBD2,TRBJ2-3,CASRAIGGGLDTQYF,TGTGCCAGCCGAGCCATCGGGGGAGGGCTAGATACGCAGTATTTT
TRBV29-1,-,TRBD1,TRBJ1-1,CSVKGAGIGAFF,TGCAGCGTGAAGGGGGCGGGCATTGGAGCTTTCTTT
TRBV7-3,-,-,TRBJ2-3,CASSADRRGSDTQYF,TGTGCCAGCAGCGCTGACAGGCGGGGCTCAGATACGCAGTATTTT
TRBV6-6,-,TRBD2,TRBJ2-1,CASRMSGSSYNEQFF,TGTGCCAGCAGGATGAGCGGGAGCTCCTACAATGAGCAGTTCTTC
TRBV7-2,once,-,TRBJ2-3,CASSLVSLAGLSDTQYF,TGTGCCAGCAGCTTAGTGAGCTTGGCAGGTCTTTCAGATACGCAGTATTTT
TRBV2,-,TRBD2,TRBJ2-3,CASLLRGGSGTDTQYF,TGTGCCAGCCTCCTGAGAGGCGGGAGTGGCACAGATACGCAGTATTTT
TRBV5-1,-,TRBD1,TRBJ2-3,CASSSQDRGLTDTQYF,TGCGCCAGCAGCTCTCAGGACAGGGGCCTCACAGATACGCAGTATTTT
TRBV29-1,many,TRBD2,TRBJ2-5,CSAGGLAGVRETQYF,TGCAGCGCCGGGGGACTAGCGGGAGTTCGTGAGACCCAGTACTTC
TRBV29-1,once,-,TRBJ2-5,CSVGNRDNSMETQYF,TGCAGCGTTGGCAACCGGGATAACAGCATGGAGACCCAGTACTTC
TRBV7-3,-,TRBD2,TRBJ2-1,CASSVASGFNEQFF,TGTGCCAGCAGCGTAGCTAGCGGATTCAATGAGCAGTTCTTC
TRBV13,-,-,TRBJ2-3,CASRKTPRAKGDTQYF,TGTGCCAGCAGAAAAACCCCGCGGGCCAAGGGGGATACGCAGTATTTT
TRBV28,few,-,TRBJ1-2,CASSLWDTGTGGYTF,TGTGCCAGCAGTTTATGGGATACAGGGACTGGCGGCTACACCTTC
TRBV6-5,few,-,TRBJ2-1,CASSYSMAGNPNEQFF,TGTGCCAGCAGTTACTCGATGGCGGGGAATCCCAATGAGCAGTTCTTC
TRBV12-3/TRBV12-4,-,-,TRBJ2-1,CASSYGAEQFF,TGTGCCAGCAGTTACGGTGCTGAGCAGTTCTTC
TRBV18,few,TRBD2,TRBJ2-5,CASSPLTGGGETQYF,TGTGCCAGCTCACCATTGACGGGAGGAGGGGAGACCCAGTACTTC
TRBV29-1,-,-,TRBJ2-3,CSVGGTGTDTQYF,TGCAGCGTTGGAGGTACCGGCACAGATACGCAGTATTTT
TRBV3-1,-,TRBD1,TRBJ2-5,CASSQPMGQYQETQYF,TGTGCCAGCAGCCAACCGATGGGACAGTACCAAGAGACCCAGTACTTC
TRBV18,-,-,TRBJ2-3,CASSPISGTLPTDTQYF,TGTGCCAGCTCACCAATCTCGGGGACTTTGCCCACGGATACGCAGTATTTT
TRBV7-9,-,TRBD2,TRBJ2-1,CASSSQGRGASASYNEQFF,TGTGCCAGCAGCTCGCAGGGGCGGGGGGCTAGCGCGTCCTACAATGAGCAGTTCTTC
TRBV20-1,-,-,TRBJ1-6,CSAVVGAGNSPLHF,TGCAGTGCCGTAGTGGGGGCGGGGAATTCACCCCTCCACTTT
TRBV20-1,-,TRBD2,TRBJ2-1,CSVGTSGLDEQFF,TGCAGTGTGGGGACTAGCGGATTGGATGAGCAGTTCTTC
TRBV20-1,-,TRBD1,TRBJ2-7,CSARDRYRGQPPSYEQYF,TGCAGTGCTAGAGATCGGTACAGGGGGCAACCCCCCTCCTACGAGCAGTACTTC
TRBV20-1,few,TRBD1,TRBJ1-1,CSASRDRGLFDTEAFF,TGCAGTGCTAGCCGGGACAGGGGGCTCTTTGACACTGAAGCTTTCTTT
TRBV20-1,-,-,TRBJ2-7,CSARWQGDYEQYF,TGCAGTGCTAGATGGCAGGGAGACTACGAGCAGTACTTC
TRBV5-5,-,-,TRBJ2-5,CASSSYLSTDNGQYF,TGTGCCAGCAGCTCTTACCTGAGCACAGACAATGGGCAGTACTTC